The T cell receptor beta chain described here comes from a study of vaccination and CD4 T cells after COVID-19. Treatment: roughly 10-day PBMC culture with coronavirus spike peptide pools or control peptides (ViraFEST assay). Sequencing of cultured CD4+ T cell DNA used the Oncomine TCR Beta short-read assay. In this case, cultured CD4+ T cells provided the extracted genomic DNA. In TCRdb, the PCR reads were re-called with MiXCR into one record per CDR3 protein. The sample holds around 22,000 distinct CDR3 sequences; around a third are singletons and the top ten take around an eighth. The ends were cut back, 4 bases at V and 1 base at J, with 12 bases in the middle. This CDR3 is built from 15 residues. Germline assignment: CDR1 SGDLS and CDR2 YYNGEE. As for this clonotype: Antigen: not known.

The sequenced sample consisted of cultured CD4+ T cells from blood. This sequence was found in a human donor with COVID-19. V gene TRBV9 combines with J gene TRBJ1-3, with TRBD1 as a possible D gene (6 bases). DNA for the CDR3: TGTGCCAGCAGCTTGGAACAGGGATCTGGAAACACCATATATTTT. It yields the protein CASSLEQGSGNTIYF.